One sample yielded the 4 T cell receptor beta chains listed below, sequenced in a study of response to subunit inactivated influenza vaccine (dated by TCRdb to the late 2010s). Library construction relied on RT-PCR. Sequencer: Illumina HiSeq 2500. The raw public data were reprocessed by TCRdb itself: fastp quality trimming at Q25, MiXCR clonotype calling, in-frame beta chains only. For every CDR3 protein sequence, its rows merge into one entry that carries the most common genes and DNA. The sample table shows fewer than 650,000 distinct CDR3 sequences, and roughly 13% are seen once. In total, the top ten clones hold about 12% of the sample. Interpreted using the paper, the time point label stands for: 45 to 50 days after influenza vaccine administration. Here the sequenced sample was PBMCs from blood, taken about 40 days after vaccination. The origin of the receptors is a man between 50 and 59 years old who received an inactivated influenza vaccine. Donor details come from another sample of the same person, matched by shared clones.

This clonotype has more than one count but fewer than ten. This chain connects TRBV12-3 or TRBV12-4 to TRBJ2-7; D possibly matches TRBD1 or TRBD2 (5 bases each). The CDR3 has 12 amino acids. V gave up 6 bases and J gave up 5 bases, with 11 bases separating them. The chain's CDR3 is CASSIGTDEQYF. The CDR3 DNA reads TGTGCCAGCAGCATTGGGACCGACGAGCAGTACTTC.

A few counts support this clonotype. The V and J genes are TRBV12-3 or TRBV12-4 and TRBJ1-1, with D unresolved. The germline V and J ends were trimmed by 6 bases and 2 bases, with 13 bases remaining between them. The CDR3 length is 14 residues. CDR3 in DNA: TGTGCCAGCAGCCCCGGGCCAGTTAACACTGAAGCTTTCTTT. Encoded protein: CASSPGPVNTEAFF.

This clonotype was observed many times. The chain has TRBV4-2 and TRBJ2-7, with 8 bases fitting TRBD2. This CDR3 has 18 residues. Germline loops: CDR1 LGHNA, CDR2 YNFKEQ. V lost 0 bases, J lost 3 bases, and 13 bases stayed unmatched. CDR3 residues: CASSQEGPPGLGDYEQYF. CDR3 DNA: TGTGCCAGCAGCCAAGAAGGTCCACCGGGACTAGGGGACTACGAGCAGTACTTC.

Only a few counts were recorded for this clonotype. The chain carries TRBV18 and TRBJ2-1, with TRBD2 matching 9 bases. Losses at the gene ends were 3 bases for V and 8 bases for J; bases not matched to a gene: 8. The CDR3 contains 15 residues. Germline V gene lookup returns CDR1 KGHSH and CDR2 LQKENI. The CDR3 coding sequence is TGTGCCAGCTCACCGGGACTAGCCCATCACGATGAGCAGTTCTTC. Its translation: CASSPGLAHHDEQFF.